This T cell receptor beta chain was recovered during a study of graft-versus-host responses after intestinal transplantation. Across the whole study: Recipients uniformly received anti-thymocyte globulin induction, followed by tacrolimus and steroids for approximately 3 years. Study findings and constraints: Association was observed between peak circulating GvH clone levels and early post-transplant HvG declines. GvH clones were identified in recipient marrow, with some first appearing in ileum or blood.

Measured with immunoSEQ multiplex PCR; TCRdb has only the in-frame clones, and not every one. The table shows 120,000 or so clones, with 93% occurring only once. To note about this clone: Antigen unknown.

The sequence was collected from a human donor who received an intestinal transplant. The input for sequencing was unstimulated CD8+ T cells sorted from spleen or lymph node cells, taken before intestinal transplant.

CDR3 nucleotide sequence: TGTGCCAGCAGCTTCGGGGGAGACTACGAGCAGTACTTC. Protein product: CASSFGGDYEQYF. The chain uses TRBV7-9 and TRBJ2-7, with D perhaps TRBD2 (6 bases). Trimming took 3 bases from V and 3 from J, leaving 9 bases between them. This CDR3 comprises 13 residues. Germline CDR1 SEHNR, CDR2 FQNEAQ (reference sequence).